The 14 T cell receptor beta chains below all came from one sample that was sequenced in a study of early T cells in non-severe SARS-CoV-2 infection. TCRdb independently ran MiXCR on the 5' RACE reads; one entry per CDR3 protein. Of about 30,000 distinct CDR3 sequences detected, approximately 5.1% appear once; the ten largest clones hold over 20%. The sequencing sample was made of whole blood. These receptors all stem from an adult who was a healthcare worker with PCR-confirmed SARS-CoV-2 infection or an uninfected control (not recorded which).

This chain uses TRBV5-1 with TRBJ2-5; 7 bases are shared with TRBD2. The CDR3 has 15 amino acids. The V and J ends lost 3 bases and 1 base, in that order; junction bases with no gene match: 6. Germline values: CDR1 SGHRS, CDR2 YFSETQ. The CDR3 DNA reads TGCGCCAGCAGCTGGGGGGGAGCCAGCCAAGAGACCCAGTACTTC. It specifies CASSWGGASQETQYF.

This clonotype has ten or more counts. The chain combines TRBV5-1 with TRBJ2-7, with TRBD1 as a possible D gene (6 bases). CDR1 is SGHRS, CDR2 YFSETQ, per germline. This CDR3 has 14 amino acids. V dropped 4 bases and J dropped 0 bases, with 11 bases sitting between them. CDR3: CASSDRTFSYEQYF. The CDR3, as DNA: TGCGCCAGCAGCGACAGGACATTCTCCTACGAGCAGTACTTC.

Many counts were recorded for this clonotype. The chain couples TRBV24-1 to TRBJ2-2; possibly TRBD2 for D (6 bases). V lost 3 bases, J lost 1 base, and 8 bases lay in between. Germline V gene data show CDR1 as KGHDR and CDR2 as SFDVKD. CDR3 length equals 15 residues. The CDR3 bases are TGTGCCACCAGTGATGCCGGGAGGAACACCGGGGAGCTGTTTTTT. It yields the protein CATSDAGRNTGELFF.

A word on this clonotype: With a much larger clone just one base away, this may be a read error. The CDR3 end shows no conserved phenylalanine or tryptophan, and so a read error is likely. This chain links TRBV20-1 with TRBJ2-7; 8 nucleotides line up with TRBD1. The CDR3 runs to 15 residues. Losses at the gene ends were 1 base for V and 5 bases for J; bases not matched to a gene: 10. CDR1 is DFQATT, CDR2 SNEGSKA, per germline (reference sequence). The CDR3 reads CSARGRGRGSHEQYY. CDR3 in DNA: TGCAGTGCTAGAGGCAGGGGGCGCGGTTCCCACGAGCAGTACTAC.

This clonotype was found a few times. J is TRBJ1-4 and V is TRBV27, with D possibly TRBD1 on 5 matching bases. V was pared by 2 bases and J by 8 bases, with 21 bases between. Germline CDR1 reads MNHEY; CDR2 reads SMNVEV (reference sequence). The CDR3 has 17 residues. For the CDR3, the DNA is TGTGCCAGCAGTTTAAGGGAACTTGGGGCAGGTCAGGAAAAACTGTTTTTT. Its protein is CASSLRELGAGQEKLFF.

The chain employs TRBV15 and TRBJ1-3; D not certain. The ends were cut back, 0 bases at V and 1 base at J, with 10 bases in the middle. Germline V lookup: CDR1 LNHNV, CDR2 YYDKDF (reference sequence). The CDR3 is 16 residues long. This CDR3 reads CATSRDLSGSGNTIYF. The CDR3, as DNA: TGTGCCACCAGCAGAGATCTCTCCGGGTCTGGAAACACCATATATTTT.

This clonotype was seen many times. The genes are TRBV12-3 or TRBV12-4 and TRBJ2-2, with 12 bases fitting TRBD2. The CDR3 is 16 amino acids. With V trimmed by 6 bases and J by 4 bases, 6 bases remained unmatched. The CDR3 reads CASRGLAGRITGELFF. CDR3 nucleotide sequence: TGTGCCAGCAGAGGACTAGCGGGGAGGATCACCGGGGAGCTGTTTTTT.

This clonotype has just a few counts. The chain uses TRBV2 and TRBJ2-1; 10 bases are shared with TRBD2. V lost 6 bases and J lost 2; bases outside the gene matches: 7. Germline assignment: CDR1 SNHLY and CDR2 FYNNEI. The CDR3 consists of 16 residues. CDR3 in DNA: TGTGCCAGCAGGGAGACGGGACTAGCGCCCTACAATGAGCAGTTCTTC. It specifies CASRETGLAPYNEQFF.

This clonotype appeared many times. The chain has TRBV5-1 and TRBJ1-4; D is unclear. In germline, CDR1 is SGHRS, CDR2 YFSETQ. Trimming stripped 4 bases from V and 0 bases from J, with 7 bases between. CDR3 size: 14 residues. The CDR3 region is CASSLGATNEKLFF. The DNA for the CDR3 is TGCGCCAGCAGCCTGGGAGCAACTAATGAAAAACTGTTTTTT.

This clonotype ranks as medium-sized. The chain's CDR3 is CASSDDYTGELFF. CDR3 DNA sequence: TGTGCCAGCAGTGACGACTACACCGGGGAGCTGTTTTTT. The chain recombines TRBV2 with TRBJ2-2; D unclear. This CDR3 is 13 amino acids long. Germline CDR1 and CDR2: SNHLY and FYNNEI. V lost 3 bases and J 3 bases, leaving 5 bases between the germline ends.

This clonotype was observed many times. The rearrangement joins TRBV10-3 to TRBJ1-6; D perhaps matches TRBD1 (6 bases). V was trimmed by 11 bases and J by 6 bases, leaving 11 bases between them. This CDR3 spans 12 amino acids. Germline V CDR1 and CDR2: ENHRY, SYGVKD. CDR3 sequence (DNA): TGTGCCGCCAGGACAGTTAATTCACCCCTCCACTTT. Translation gives CAARTVNSPLHF.

This clonotype was observed at least ten times. The chain carries TRBV19 and TRBJ2-7, with D perhaps TRBD1 (6 bases). Germline values: CDR1 LNHDA, CDR2 SQIVND (reference sequence). The CDR3 sequence is 14 residues long. Trimming stripped 5 bases from V and 8 bases from J, with 19 bases between. Here the CDR3 reads CASSRKRGGDKQYF. The CDR3 DNA sequence: TGTGCCAGTAGTCGGAAGCGTGGGGGCGACAAGCAGTACTTC.

Ten or more counts support this clonotype. Mismatch with germline at one junction end may stem from a read error. The rearrangement uses TRBV7-9 and TRBJ2-1; TRBD2 might be the D (6 bases). The CDR3 sequence is 12 residues long. CDR1 and CDR2 from the germline V gene are SEHNR and FQNEAQ (reference sequence). The CDR3 DNA follows: TGTGCCAGCAGCTCAACCGAACAGGAGGGATCTTTC. Its translation: CASSSTEQEGSF. Filled out from reference TRBV7-9 and TRBJ2-1, the complete variable domain reads DTGVSQNPRHKITKRGQNVTFRCDPISEHNRLYWYRQTLGQGPEFLTYFQNEAQLEKSRLLSDRFSAERPKGSFSTLEIQRTEQGDSAMYLCASSSTEQEGSFGPGTRLTVL.

This clonotype was seen at least ten times. The V call is TRBV20-1, the J call TRBJ2-1; perhaps TRBD2 as D (5 bases). Germline CDR1 reads DFQATT; CDR2 reads SNEGSKA (reference sequence). This CDR3 has 13 residues. CDR3 residues: CSSERSRYNEQFF. In DNA form, the CDR3 reads TGCAGCTCAGAGCGGAGCCGATACAATGAGCAGTTCTTC.